One T cell receptor (beta chain) is described in this entry. This CDR3 is built from 10 residues. The germline CDR1 and CDR2 sequences are DFQATT and SNEGSKA (reference sequence). Trimming took 1 base from V and 6 from J, leaving 4 bases between them. The data were obtained in a study of T cell changes during pregnancy in multiple sclerosis. Sequencing was performed with immunoSEQ multiplex PCR; in TCRdb, only in-frame clones are kept and a portion is missing. The data show tens of thousands of clones, with roughly nine tenths seen just once and 0.6% to 0.75% held by the top ten. The chain employs TRBV20-1 and TRBJ2-7, with no clear D. The clonotype was recovered from a female donor with multiple sclerosis, enrolled in a pregnancy study. The sequencing used CD4+ T cells from peripheral blood mononuclear cells, collected before pregnancy. CDR3 in amino acids: CSARAREQYF. The CDR3 DNA follows: TGCAGTGCTAGAGCCCGCGAGCAGTACTTC.